What follows is one T cell receptor beta chain and its context. Profiling relied on immunoSEQ multiplex PCR, and the TCRdb table lists in-frame clones only, not all of them. Of tens of thousands of clones listed, 90% are singletons. The sample belongs to a study of blood T cell repertoires in COVID-19. The source of this sequence is a human donor in a cohort sampled during active COVID-19. The sample consisted of peripheral blood.

CDR3: CASSSPGSQPQHF. The CDR3 nucleotides are TGTGCCAGCAGCTCCCCGGGGAGCCAGCCCCAGCATTTT. The chain is built from TRBV7-9 and TRBJ1-5; D ambiguous. CDR3 length equals 13 residues. The V gene's germline CDR1 is SEHNR and CDR2 FQNEAQ (reference sequence). V was shortened by 4 bases and J by 7 bases, with 11 bases between the two germline ends.